A single T cell receptor beta chain is shown here with its context. Its specificity is unknown. Sequencing used immunoSEQ multiplex PCR; TCRdb keeps in-frame clones, though not all of them. This repertoire shows about 26,000 clones, 75% to 85% found once; its top ten account for roughly a sixth. The data derive from a study of vaccination effects on CD4 cells after COVID-19. In the ViraFEST assay, antigen-specific CD4+ clonotypes were identified by expansion after peptide-pool stimulation. Culturing for around ten days preceded CD4+ T cell isolation. The person had a PCR-confirmed SARS-CoV-2 infection during March to December 2020. Wells each received two million PBMC, cultured with about 10 IU/ml IL-2 and about 10 ug/ml peptides. The CDR3 is made up of 11 amino acids. V lost 8 bases and J 3 bases, leaving 4 bases between the germline ends. CDR1 and CDR2 from the germline V gene are SNHLY and FYNNEI.

The rearrangement uses TRBV2 and TRBJ2-2; D is uncertain. The specimen comprised CD4+ T cells from PBMCs cultured with HCoV-NL63 spike peptides, sampled before COVID-19 vaccination. The TCR sequence derives from a human donor who had a prior SARS-CoV-2 infection. The CDR3: CASGYTGELFF. The CDR3 bases are TGTGCCAGCGGATACACCGGGGAGCTGTTTTTT.